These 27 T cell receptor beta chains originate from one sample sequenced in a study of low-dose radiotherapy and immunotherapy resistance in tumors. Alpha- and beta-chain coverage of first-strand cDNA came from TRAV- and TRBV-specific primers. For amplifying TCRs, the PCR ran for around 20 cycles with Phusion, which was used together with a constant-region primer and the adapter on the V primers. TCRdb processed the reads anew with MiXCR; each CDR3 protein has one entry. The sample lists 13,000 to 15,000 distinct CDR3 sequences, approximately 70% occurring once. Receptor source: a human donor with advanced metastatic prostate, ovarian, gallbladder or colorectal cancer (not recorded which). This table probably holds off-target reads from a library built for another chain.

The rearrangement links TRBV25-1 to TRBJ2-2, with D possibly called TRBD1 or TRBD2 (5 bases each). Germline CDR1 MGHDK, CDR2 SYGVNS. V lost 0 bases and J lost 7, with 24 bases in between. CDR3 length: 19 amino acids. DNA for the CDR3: TGTGCCAGCAGTGAATATTATGTAGGGGCTAGCCAACATATCGGGGAGCTGTTTTTT. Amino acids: CASSEYYVGASQHIGELFF. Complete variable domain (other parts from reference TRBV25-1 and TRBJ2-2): EADIYQTPRYLVIGTGKKITLECSQTMGHDKMYWYQQDPGMELHLIHYSYGVNSTEKGDLSSESTVSRIRTEHFPLTLESARPSHTSQYLCASSEYYVGASQHIGELFFGEGSRLTVL.

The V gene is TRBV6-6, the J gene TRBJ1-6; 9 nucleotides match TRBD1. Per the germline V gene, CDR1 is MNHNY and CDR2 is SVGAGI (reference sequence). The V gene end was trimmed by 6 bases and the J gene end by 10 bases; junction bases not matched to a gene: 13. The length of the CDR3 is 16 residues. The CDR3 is CASRLGLQGANSPLHF. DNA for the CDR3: TGTGCCAGCAGACTGGGCCTACAGGGGGCTAACTCACCCCTCCACTTT.

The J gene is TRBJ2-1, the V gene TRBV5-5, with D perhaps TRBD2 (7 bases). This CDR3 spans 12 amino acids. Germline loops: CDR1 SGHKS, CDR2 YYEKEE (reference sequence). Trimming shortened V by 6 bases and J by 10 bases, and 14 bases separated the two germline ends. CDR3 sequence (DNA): TGTGCCAGCAATCGGGGGGCGGGGGAGCAGTTCTTC. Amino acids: CASNRGAGEQFF.

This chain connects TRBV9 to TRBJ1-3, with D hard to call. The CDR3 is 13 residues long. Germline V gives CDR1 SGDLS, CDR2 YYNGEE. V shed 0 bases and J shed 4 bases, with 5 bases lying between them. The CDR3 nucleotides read TGTGCCAGCAGCGTAGACACCGGAAACACCATATATTTT. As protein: CASSVDTGNTIYF.

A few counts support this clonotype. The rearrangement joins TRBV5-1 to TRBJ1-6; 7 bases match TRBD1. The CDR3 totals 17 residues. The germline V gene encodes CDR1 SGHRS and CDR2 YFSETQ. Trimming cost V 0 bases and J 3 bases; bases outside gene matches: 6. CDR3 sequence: CASSLEPTGFYNSPLHF. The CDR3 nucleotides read TGCGCCAGCAGCTTGGAACCGACAGGGTTCTATAATTCACCCCTCCACTTT.

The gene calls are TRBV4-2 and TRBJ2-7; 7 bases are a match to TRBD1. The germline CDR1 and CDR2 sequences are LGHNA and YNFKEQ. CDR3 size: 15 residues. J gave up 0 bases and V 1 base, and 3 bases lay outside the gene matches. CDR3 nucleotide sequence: TGTGCCAGCAGCCAAGGACAGGGAAGCTCCTACGAGCAGTACTTC. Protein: CASSQGQGSSYEQYF.

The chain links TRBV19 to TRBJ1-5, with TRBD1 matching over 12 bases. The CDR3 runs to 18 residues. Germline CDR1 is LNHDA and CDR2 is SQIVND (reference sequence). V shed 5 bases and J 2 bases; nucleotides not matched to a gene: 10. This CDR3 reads CASSGRDRGLSGNQPQHF. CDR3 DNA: TGTGCCAGTAGTGGCCGGGACAGGGGGCTTAGTGGCAATCAGCCCCAGCATTTT.

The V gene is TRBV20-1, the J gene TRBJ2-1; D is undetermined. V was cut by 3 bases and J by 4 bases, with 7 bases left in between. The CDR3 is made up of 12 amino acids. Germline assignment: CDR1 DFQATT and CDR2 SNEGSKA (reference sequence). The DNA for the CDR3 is TGCAGTGCTAGCGGACGGTACAATGAGCAGTTCTTC. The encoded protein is CSASGRYNEQFF.

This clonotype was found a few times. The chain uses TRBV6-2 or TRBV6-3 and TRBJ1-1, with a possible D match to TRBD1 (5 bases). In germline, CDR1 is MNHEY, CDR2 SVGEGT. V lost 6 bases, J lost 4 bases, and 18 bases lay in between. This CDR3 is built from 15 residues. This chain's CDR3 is CASSSREGRGTEAFF. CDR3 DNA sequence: TGTGCCAGCAGCTCCCGGGAGGGACGGGGCACTGAAGCTTTCTTT.

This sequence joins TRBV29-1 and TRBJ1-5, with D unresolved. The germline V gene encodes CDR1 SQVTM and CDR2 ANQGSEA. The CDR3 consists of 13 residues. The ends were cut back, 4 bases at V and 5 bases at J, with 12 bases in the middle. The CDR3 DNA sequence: TGCAGCGTTGGGAAAGGAGGCGATCAGCCCCAGCATTTT. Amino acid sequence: CSVGKGGDQPQHF. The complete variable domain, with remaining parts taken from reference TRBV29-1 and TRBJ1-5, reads SAVISQKPSRDICQRGTSLTIQCQVDSQVTMMFWYRQQPGQSLTLIATANQGSEATYESGFVIDKFPISRPNLTFSTLTVSNMSPEDSSIYLCSVGKGGDQPQHFGDGTRLSIL.

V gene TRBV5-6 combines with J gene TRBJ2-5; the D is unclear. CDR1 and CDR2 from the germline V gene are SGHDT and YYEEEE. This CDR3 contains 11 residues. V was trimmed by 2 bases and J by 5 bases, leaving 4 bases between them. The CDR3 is CASSFRETQYF. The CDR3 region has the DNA TGTGCCAGCAGCTTTCGGGAGACCCAGTACTTC.

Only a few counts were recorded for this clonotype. DNA for the CDR3: TGTGCCAGCTCACTCCAGGACAATGAGCAGTTCTTC. The encoded protein is CASSLQDNEQFF. The rearrangement uses TRBV18 and TRBJ2-1; D gene unclear. Germline lookup yields CDR1 KGHSH and CDR2 LQKENI. Trimming pared 4 bases from V and 5 bases from J, leaving 6 bases between. The CDR3 totals 12 residues.

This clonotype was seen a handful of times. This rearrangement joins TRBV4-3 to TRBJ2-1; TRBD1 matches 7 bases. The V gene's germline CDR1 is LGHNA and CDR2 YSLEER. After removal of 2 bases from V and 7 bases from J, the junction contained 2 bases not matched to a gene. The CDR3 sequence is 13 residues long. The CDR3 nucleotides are TGCGCCAGCAGCCAACTACAGGGGAATGAGCAGTTCTTC. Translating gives CASSQLQGNEQFF.

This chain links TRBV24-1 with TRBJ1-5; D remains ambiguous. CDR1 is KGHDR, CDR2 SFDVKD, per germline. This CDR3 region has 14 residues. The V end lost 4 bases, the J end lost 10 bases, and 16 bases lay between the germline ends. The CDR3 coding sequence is TGTGCCACCAGTGACACCCGAGCGGGGTCCCCCCAGCATTTT. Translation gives CATSDTRAGSPQHF.

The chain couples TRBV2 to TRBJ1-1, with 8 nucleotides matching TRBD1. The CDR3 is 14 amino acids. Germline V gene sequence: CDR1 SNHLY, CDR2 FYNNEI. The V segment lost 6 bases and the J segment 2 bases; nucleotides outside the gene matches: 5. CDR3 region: CASRTDRANTEAFF. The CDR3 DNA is TGTGCCAGCAGGACGGACAGGGCAAACACTGAAGCTTTCTTT.

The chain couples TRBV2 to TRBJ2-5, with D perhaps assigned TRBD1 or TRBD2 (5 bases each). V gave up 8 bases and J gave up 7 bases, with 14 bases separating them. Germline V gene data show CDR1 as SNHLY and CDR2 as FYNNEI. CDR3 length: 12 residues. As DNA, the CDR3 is TGTGCCAGCGGTAGACAGAGGGGGACCCAGTACTTC. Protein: CASGRQRGTQYF.

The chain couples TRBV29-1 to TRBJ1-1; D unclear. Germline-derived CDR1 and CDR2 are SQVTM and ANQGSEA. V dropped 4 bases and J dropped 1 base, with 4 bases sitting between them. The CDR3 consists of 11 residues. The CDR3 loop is CSVGWNTEAFF. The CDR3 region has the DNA TGCAGCGTTGGTTGGAACACTGAAGCTTTCTTT.

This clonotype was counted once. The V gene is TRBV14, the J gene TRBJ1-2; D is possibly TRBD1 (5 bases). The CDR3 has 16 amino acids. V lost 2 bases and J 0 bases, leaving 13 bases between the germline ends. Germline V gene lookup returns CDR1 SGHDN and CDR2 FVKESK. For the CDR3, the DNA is TGTGCCAGCAGCCAAAGGACACTTTTTGCTAACTATGGCTACACCTTC. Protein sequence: CASSQRTLFANYGYTF. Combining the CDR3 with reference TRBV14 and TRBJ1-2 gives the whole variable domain EAGVTQFPSHSVIEKGQTVTLRCDPISGHDNLYWYRRVMGKEIKFLLHFVKESKQDESGMPNNRFLAERTGGTYSTLKVQPAELEDSGVYFCASSQRTLFANYGYTFGSGTRLTVV.

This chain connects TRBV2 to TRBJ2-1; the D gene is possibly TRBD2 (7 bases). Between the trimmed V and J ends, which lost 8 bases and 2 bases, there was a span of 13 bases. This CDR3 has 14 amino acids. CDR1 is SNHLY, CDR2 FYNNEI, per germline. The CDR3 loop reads CASGRRGPYNEQFF. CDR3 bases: TGTGCCAGCGGACGGCGGGGGCCCTACAATGAGCAGTTCTTC.

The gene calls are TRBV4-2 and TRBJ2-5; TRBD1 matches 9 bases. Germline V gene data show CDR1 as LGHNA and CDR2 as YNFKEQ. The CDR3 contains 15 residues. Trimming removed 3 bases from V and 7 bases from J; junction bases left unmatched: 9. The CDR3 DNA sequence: TGTGCCAGCAGCCAGGATGGGACAGGGTATGGGACCCAGTACTTC. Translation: CASSQDGTGYGTQYF.

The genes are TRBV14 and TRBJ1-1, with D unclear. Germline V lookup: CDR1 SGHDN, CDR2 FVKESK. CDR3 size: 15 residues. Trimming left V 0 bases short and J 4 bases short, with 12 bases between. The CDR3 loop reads CASSQEYERSTEAFF. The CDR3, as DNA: TGTGCCAGCAGCCAAGAGTACGAGAGATCCACTGAAGCTTTCTTT.

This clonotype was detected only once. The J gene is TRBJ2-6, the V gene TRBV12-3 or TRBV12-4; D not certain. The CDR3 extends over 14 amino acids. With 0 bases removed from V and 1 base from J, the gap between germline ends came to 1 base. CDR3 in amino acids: CASSLASGANVLTF. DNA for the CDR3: TGTGCCAGCAGTTTAGCGTCTGGGGCCAACGTCCTGACTTTC.

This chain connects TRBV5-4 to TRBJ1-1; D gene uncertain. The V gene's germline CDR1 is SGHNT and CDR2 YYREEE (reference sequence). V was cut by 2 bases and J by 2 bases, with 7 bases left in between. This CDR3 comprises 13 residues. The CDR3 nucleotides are TGTGCCAGCAGCTTCTCACAAAACACTGAAGCTTTCTTT. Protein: CASSFSQNTEAFF.

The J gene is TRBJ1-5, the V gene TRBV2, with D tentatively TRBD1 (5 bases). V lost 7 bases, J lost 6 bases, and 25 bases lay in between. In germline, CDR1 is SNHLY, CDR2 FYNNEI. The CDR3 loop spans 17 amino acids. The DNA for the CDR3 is TGTGCCAGCACGTTGGAGGGTGGGGGACGGACTGGTCAGCCCCAGCATTTT. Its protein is CASTLEGGGRTGQPQHF.

This CDR3 is CASSLGEVSYTEAFF. Written as DNA, the CDR3 is TGTGCCAGCAGCTTAGGGGAAGTATCCTACACTGAAGCTTTCTTT. V and J are TRBV7-9 and TRBJ1-1; D gene uncertain. Germline V lookup: CDR1 SEHNR, CDR2 FQNEAQ (reference sequence). The CDR3 length is 15 residues. V gave up 1 base and J gave up 3 bases, with 12 bases separating them.

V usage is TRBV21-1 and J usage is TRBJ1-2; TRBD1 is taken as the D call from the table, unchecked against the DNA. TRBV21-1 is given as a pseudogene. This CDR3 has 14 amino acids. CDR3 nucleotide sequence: TGTGCCAGCAGCAAAGCCGGGGACAGGGAGGGCTACACCTTC. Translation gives CASSKAGDREGYTF.

The CDR3 nucleotides are TGCAGCGTTTCGGTGAACTACGAGCAGTACTTC. This sequence encodes CSVSVNYEQYF. The V call is TRBV29-1, the J call TRBJ2-7; D call uncertain. V shed 5 bases and J shed 3 bases, with 8 bases lying between them. The CDR3 contains 11 residues. Germline CDR1 and CDR2: SQVTM and ANQGSEA.